Listed below are T cell receptor beta chains from one sample, sequenced in a study of T cells in Graves' hyperthyroidism and ophthalmopathy. TCRdb used MiXCR to reprocess the multiplex PCR reads, holding one entry per CDR3 protein. The sample shows some 580,000 distinct CDR3 sequences, more than 15% of them seen only once. The sequenced material came from blood. The receptors derive from a woman between 35 and 50 years old with Graves' ophthalmopathy. The CDR3 runs from the conserved cysteine through the conserved F or W. A D gene is named only where the DNA matches it firmly. Clone sizes are given selectively: once, few, many, or a class where the clone is expanded.

CDR3aa: CASSFGTNSYNEQFF; CDR3nt: TGTGCCAGCAGCTTCGGGACCAACTCCTACAATGAGCAGTTCTTC; abundance: once; v_gene: TRBV5-5; j_gene: TRBJ2-1; d_gene: .
CDR3aa: CASSYSTSGTYNEQFF; CDR3nt: TGTGCCAGCAGTTACTCTACTAGCGGGACATACAATGAGCAGTTCTTC; abundance: .; v_gene: TRBV6-5; j_gene: TRBJ2-1; d_gene: TRBD2
CDR3aa: CAWSGASGYNEQFF; CDR3nt: TGTGCCTGGAGCGGGGCTAGCGGGTACAATGAGCAGTTCTTC; abundance: many; v_gene: TRBV30; j_gene: TRBJ2-1; d_gene: TRBD2
CDR3aa: CASSLSQLAGPSGEQFF; CDR3nt: TGTGCCAGCAGCTTATCCCAGTTAGCGGGACCGTCAGGGGAGCAGTTCTTC; abundance: few; v_gene: TRBV7-8; j_gene: TRBJ2-1; d_gene: TRBD2
CDR3aa: CASSQRQQILNTIYF; CDR3nt: TGTGCCAGCAGCCAACGACAGCAAATACTAAACACCATATATTTT; abundance: .; v_gene: TRBV12-3/TRBV12-4; j_gene: TRBJ1-3; d_gene: .
CDR3aa: CASSYSGPGGGSYNSPLHF; CDR3nt: TGTGCCAGCAGTTACTCCGGGCCAGGTGGGGGATCCTATAATTCACCCCTCCACTTT; abundance: few; v_gene: TRBV6-5; j_gene: TRBJ1-6; d_gene: .
CDR3aa: CASSQGFSGNTIYF; CDR3nt: TGTGCCAGCAGTCAGGGGTTCTCGGGAAACACCATATATTTT; abundance: .; v_gene: TRBV12-3/TRBV12-4; j_gene: TRBJ1-3; d_gene: .
CDR3aa: CASSLVRDYNEQFF; CDR3nt: TGTGCCAGCAGCTTAGTGCGGGACTACAATGAGCAGTTCTTC; abundance: many; v_gene: TRBV7-2; j_gene: TRBJ2-1; d_gene: .
CDR3aa: CASSPAGQVLYNEQYF; CDR3nt: TGTGCCAGCTCCCCAGCGGGGCAGGTTCTCTACAATGAGCAGTACTTC; abundance: .; v_gene: TRBV13; j_gene: TRBJ2-7; d_gene: TRBD2
CDR3aa: CASRRGVTNEQFF; CDR3nt: TGTGCCAGCAGGCGGGGGGTAACCAATGAGCAGTTCTTC; abundance: few; v_gene: TRBV5-6; j_gene: TRBJ2-1; d_gene: TRBD2
CDR3aa: CASSVFGGSNDEQFF; CDR3nt: TGTGCCAGCAGTGTATTCGGGGGCTCTAACGATGAGCAGTTCTTC; abundance: few; v_gene: TRBV6-1; j_gene: TRBJ2-1; d_gene: .
CDR3aa: CASSLEVRGYEQYF; CDR3nt: TGTGCCAGCAGCTTAGAAGTTCGAGGATACGAGCAGTACTTC; abundance: many; v_gene: TRBV11-2; j_gene: TRBJ2-7; d_gene: .
CDR3aa: CASSPSSVPYNEQFF; CDR3nt: TGTGCCAGCAGCCCCTCTAGCGTCCCCTACAATGAGCAGTTCTTC; abundance: .; v_gene: TRBV14; j_gene: TRBJ2-1; d_gene: .
CDR3aa: CASMLAGNRETQYF; CDR3nt: TGTGCCAGCATGTTAGCGGGAAATAGGGAGACCCAGTACTTC; abundance: .; v_gene: TRBV6-5; j_gene: TRBJ2-5; d_gene: TRBD2
CDR3aa: CASSFSLAVTYEQYF; CDR3nt: TGTGCCAGCAGCTTCTCCTTAGCGGTAACCTACGAGCAGTACTTC; abundance: many; v_gene: TRBV11-2; j_gene: TRBJ2-7; d_gene: .
CDR3aa: CASRAGGNSNQPQHF; CDR3nt: TGTGCCAGCCGAGCAGGGGGGAATAGCAATCAGCCCCAGCATTTT; abundance: many; v_gene: TRBV6-1; j_gene: TRBJ1-5; d_gene: TRBD1
CDR3aa: CASSYSGQGAGNQPQHF; CDR3nt: TGTGCCAGCAGTTACTCGGGACAGGGGGCAGGTAATCAGCCCCAGCATTTT; abundance: .; v_gene: TRBV6-2/TRBV6-3; j_gene: TRBJ1-5; d_gene: TRBD1
CDR3aa: CASRSESSGFQPQHF; CDR3nt: TGTGCCAGCAGAAGCGAATCCTCAGGGTTTCAGCCCCAGCATTTT; abundance: .; v_gene: TRBV6-1; j_gene: TRBJ1-5; d_gene: .
CDR3aa: CASSPRAGLNTEAFF; CDR3nt: TGTGCCAGCAGCCCAAGGGCAGGGCTGAACACTGAAGCTTTCTTT; abundance: .; v_gene: TRBV7-2; j_gene: TRBJ1-1; d_gene: .
CDR3aa: CASSLGGGLAKNIQYF; CDR3nt: TGTGCCAGCAGCTTGGGGGGGGGGTTAGCCAAAAACATTCAGTACTTC; abundance: .; v_gene: TRBV7-2; j_gene: TRBJ2-4; d_gene: TRBD2
CDR3aa: CASSPQGLAGGRNEQFF; CDR3nt: TGTGCCAGCAGTCCCCAGGGACTAGCGGGGGGGCGGAATGAGCAGTTCTTC; abundance: few; v_gene: TRBV27; j_gene: TRBJ2-1; d_gene: TRBD2
CDR3aa: CASSFSLTLENSPLHF; CDR3nt: TGTGCCAGTAGTTTCTCCCTTACATTGGAGAATTCACCCCTCCACTTT; abundance: .; v_gene: TRBV19; j_gene: TRBJ1-6; d_gene: .
CDR3aa: CAGSRQADTGELFF; CDR3nt: TGTGCCGGATCTAGGCAGGCAGACACCGGGGAGCTGTTTTTT; abundance: many; v_gene: TRBV6-1; j_gene: TRBJ2-2; d_gene: .
CDR3aa: CAYRDRGLYEQYF; CDR3nt: TGTGCCTACCGGGACAGGGGGCTTTACGAGCAGTACTTC; abundance: .; v_gene: TRBV30; j_gene: TRBJ2-7; d_gene: TRBD1
CDR3aa: CASSPPATETQYF; CDR3nt: TGTGCCAGCTCACCACCGGCCACAGAGACCCAGTACTTC; abundance: many; v_gene: TRBV18; j_gene: TRBJ2-5; d_gene: .
CDR3aa: CASSLGNTVVGEQYF; CDR3nt: TGTGCCAGCAGCTTAGGTAACACGGTGGTAGGCGAGCAGTACTTC; abundance: many; v_gene: TRBV11-1; j_gene: TRBJ2-7; d_gene: .
CDR3aa: CASSLYRDVRNEKLFF; CDR3nt: TGTGCCAGCAGTTTATACCGGGACGTGAGAAACGAAAAACTGTTTTTT; abundance: many; v_gene: TRBV28; j_gene: TRBJ1-4; d_gene: .
CDR3aa: CASRTGGRTTNEKLFF; CDR3nt: TGTGCCAGCAGGACAGGGGGCCGTACAACTAATGAAAAACTGTTTTTT; abundance: few; v_gene: TRBV6-1; j_gene: TRBJ1-4; d_gene: TRBD1
CDR3aa: CASSDSGLRNYGYTF; CDR3nt: TGCGCCAGCAGTGATTCGGGCCTCAGAAACTATGGCTACACCTTC; abundance: few; v_gene: TRBV10-2; j_gene: TRBJ1-2; d_gene: .
CDR3aa: CSALTRPSYEQYF; CDR3nt: TGCAGTGCTCTCACTAGGCCGTCCTACGAGCAGTACTTC; abundance: .; v_gene: TRBV20-1; j_gene: TRBJ2-7; d_gene: .
CDR3aa: CASNLARGGNQPQHF; CDR3nt: TGTGCCAGTAACCTCGCGAGGGGGGGAAATCAGCCCCAGCATTTT; abundance: .; v_gene: TRBV19; j_gene: TRBJ1-5; d_gene: .
CDR3aa: CASSPRPSTQFSYNEQFF; CDR3nt: TGTGCCAGCAGCCCTAGGCCTAGCACCCAATTCTCCTACAATGAGCAGTTCTTC; abundance: many; v_gene: TRBV3-1; j_gene: TRBJ2-1; d_gene: .
CDR3aa: CASSYRDRLPYTF; CDR3nt: TGTGCCAGCAGTTACCGGGACCGCCTCCCCTACACCTTC; abundance: .; v_gene: TRBV6-5; j_gene: TRBJ1-2; d_gene: .
CDR3aa: CASSPGKGRGLGVNQPQHF; CDR3nt: TGTGCCAGTAGTCCCGGAAAGGGTAGGGGATTGGGGGTGAATCAGCCCCAGCATTTT; abundance: .; v_gene: TRBV19; j_gene: TRBJ1-5; d_gene: .
CDR3aa: CASSHGDRGSIADTQYF; CDR3nt: TGCGCCAGCAGCCACGGGGACAGGGGGAGTATCGCAGATACGCAGTATTTT; abundance: few; v_gene: TRBV4-1; j_gene: TRBJ2-3; d_gene: TRBD1
CDR3aa: CASSLGGHLYQETQYF; CDR3nt: TGTGCCAGCAGCTTAGGGGGACACCTTTACCAAGAGACCCAGTACTTC; abundance: .; v_gene: TRBV7-2; j_gene: TRBJ2-5; d_gene: .
CDR3aa: CASSEAGVRAQDTQYF; CDR3nt: TGTGCCAGCAGTGAAGCGGGAGTCCGGGCACAAGATACGCAGTATTTT; abundance: .; v_gene: TRBV6-1; j_gene: TRBJ2-3; d_gene: .
CDR3aa: CASSQGLAGETDTQYF; CDR3nt: TGCGCCAGCAGCCAAGGACTAGCGGGGGAAACAGATACGCAGTATTTT; abundance: few; v_gene: TRBV5-1; j_gene: TRBJ2-3; d_gene: TRBD2
CDR3aa: CASSRTSSTGELFF; CDR3nt: TGTGCCAGCAGCCGGACTAGCAGTACCGGGGAGCTGTTTTTT; abundance: .; v_gene: TRBV3-1; j_gene: TRBJ2-2; d_gene: TRBD2
CDR3aa: CSAREGTSGVIYEQYF; CDR3nt: TGCAGTGCTAGAGAGGGGACTAGCGGGGTGATCTACGAGCAGTACTTC; abundance: .; v_gene: TRBV20-1; j_gene: TRBJ2-7; d_gene: TRBD2
CDR3aa: CATLSQGGGDEQYF; CDR3nt: TGTGCCACCCTCTCACAGGGGGGAGGCGACGAGCAGTACTTC; abundance: .; v_gene: TRBV28; j_gene: TRBJ2-7; d_gene: TRBD1
CDR3aa: CASSLEGGGGLPQETQYF; CDR3nt: TGTGCCAGCAGCTTAGAGGGGGGGGGGGGACTACCCCAAGAGACCCAGTACTTC; abundance: .; v_gene: TRBV7-8; j_gene: TRBJ2-5; d_gene: .
CDR3aa: CSANGGSVAYNEQFF; CDR3nt: TGCAGTGCTAACGGCGGATCTGTCGCGTACAATGAGCAGTTCTTC; abundance: many; v_gene: TRBV20-1; j_gene: TRBJ2-1; d_gene: .
CDR3aa: CASTLWGDETQYF; CDR3nt: TGTGCCAGCACTCTATGGGGGGATGAGACCCAGTACTTC; abundance: .; v_gene: TRBV6-2/TRBV6-3; j_gene: TRBJ2-5; d_gene: .
CDR3aa: CASSITGGEKLFF; CDR3nt: TGTGCCAGCAGCATCACAGGGGGGGAAAAACTGTTTTTT; abundance: many; v_gene: TRBV7-9; j_gene: TRBJ1-4; d_gene: TRBD1
CDR3aa: CASGRGRMNTEAFF; CDR3nt: TGTGCCAGCGGCAGGGGGCGGATGAACACTGAAGCTTTCTTT; abundance: many; v_gene: TRBV11-3; j_gene: TRBJ1-1; d_gene: TRBD1
CDR3aa: CASSPRETGELFF; CDR3nt: TGTGCCAGCAGCCCCCGAGAAACCGGGGAGCTGTTTTTT; abundance: many; v_gene: TRBV3-1; j_gene: TRBJ2-2; d_gene: .
CDR3aa: CASSQSHWVEQYF; CDR3nt: TGCGCCAGCAGCCAGTCCCATTGGGTCGAGCAGTACTTC; abundance: many; v_gene: TRBV4-1; j_gene: TRBJ2-7; d_gene: .
CDR3aa: CASSRYRDSLTDTQYF; CDR3nt: TGTGCCAGCAGTCGCTATCGGGACTCCCTCACAGATACGCAGTATTTT; abundance: .; v_gene: TRBV6-1; j_gene: TRBJ2-3; d_gene: .
CDR3aa: CASSLGSAGGPNEQFF; CDR3nt: TGTGCCAGCAGCTTGGGTTCGGCAGGGGGCCCCAATGAGCAGTTCTTC; abundance: few; v_gene: TRBV5-6; j_gene: TRBJ2-1; d_gene: TRBD1
CDR3aa: CASSAAGTSYSYNEQFF; CDR3nt: TGTGCCAGCAGTGCGGCCGGGACTTCCTACTCCTACAATGAGCAGTTCTTC; abundance: many; v_gene: TRBV2; j_gene: TRBJ2-1; d_gene: .
CDR3aa: CASSSRGQETQYF; CDR3nt: TGTGCCAGCAGCTCCCGGGGACAAGAGACCCAGTACTTC; abundance: many; v_gene: TRBV2; j_gene: TRBJ2-5; d_gene: .
CDR3aa: CASSSVGGNYGYTF; CDR3nt: TGTGCCAGCAGCAGTGTGGGGGGCAACTATGGCTACACCTTC; abundance: .; v_gene: TRBV9; j_gene: TRBJ1-2; d_gene: .